These 20 T cell receptor beta chains were all obtained from the same sample, sequenced in a study of T cell changes during pregnancy in multiple sclerosis. The data were produced by immunoSEQ multiplex PCR, yet TCRdb's version contains in-frame clones alone and is incomplete. The data hold roughly 60,000 clones, with around 90% observed a single time. Sequencing used peripheral blood, obtained in the second trimester of pregnancy. The receptors were gathered from a female donor with multiple sclerosis, enrolled in a pregnancy study.

This clone occurred once. V and J are TRBV28 and TRBJ2-5, with D unresolved. Trimming pared 3 bases from V and 2 bases from J, leaving 4 bases between. CDR3 length equals 12 residues. Germline V CDR1 and CDR2: MDHEN, SYDVKM. The DNA of the CDR3 is TGTGCCAGCAGTTTCCCACAAGAGACCCAGTACTTC. Its translation: CASSFPQETQYF.

This chain links TRBV6-1 with TRBJ2-3, with D uncertain. V gave up 6 bases and J gave up 5 bases, with 15 bases separating them. The CDR3 is 14 amino acids. CDR1 MNHNS and CDR2 SASEGT come from the germline V gene. CDR3 bases: TGTGCCAGCAGATTGGCCAGTCCGGGAGATACGCAGTATTTT. Residues: CASRLASPGDTQYF.

J is TRBJ1-2 and V is TRBV28, with D maybe TRBD1 (6 bases). V lost 4 bases, J lost 0 bases, and 9 bases lay in between. The CDR3 is 14 residues long. The V gene's germline CDR1 is MDHEN and CDR2 SYDVKM. CDR3: CASSSQGANYGYTF. Here the CDR3 DNA reads TGTGCCAGCAGTTCACAGGGAGCTAACTATGGCTACACCTTC.

The chain uses TRBV5-1 and TRBJ2-2, with TRBD2 as a possible D gene (6 bases). Trimming took off 3 bases at V and 8 bases at J, with 17 bases between the two ends. CDR3 length: 15 residues. CDR1 is SGHRS, CDR2 YFSETQ, per germline. Written as DNA, the CDR3 is TGCGCCAGCAGCTCCCTACCGGGACTCCCAGGGGAGCTGTTTTTT. Amino acid sequence: CASSSLPGLPGELFF.

The CDR3 reads CASSSLAGGFEQFF. CDR3 bases: TGTGCCAGCAGTTCCCTAGCGGGAGGGTTTGAGCAGTTCTTC. The rearrangement joins TRBV6-5 to TRBJ2-1; 12 nucleotides agree with TRBD2. The CDR3 has 14 residues. Germline CDR1 MNHEY, CDR2 SVGAGI. The trim removed 4 bases at V and 9 bases at J, leaving 4 bases unmatched.

The chain recombines TRBV10-3 with TRBJ1-1; D is perhaps TRBD1 (6 bases). Trimming stripped 10 bases from V and 0 bases from J, with 12 bases between. Germline V gives CDR1 ENHRY, CDR2 SYGVKD. The CDR3 is 13 residues long. The CDR3 DNA reads TGTGCCACGCGGACAGAGCTGAACACTGAAGCTTTCTTT. This codes for CATRTELNTEAFF.

V gene TRBV10-3 combines with J gene TRBJ1-5; 10 bases are shared with TRBD1. The CDR3 has 13 residues. The V gene end was trimmed by 11 bases and the J gene end by 4 bases; junction bases not matched to a gene: 5. Germline CDR1 is ENHRY and CDR2 is SYGVKD. Here the CDR3 DNA reads TGTGCCGTCGGGACAGGGGCTAATCAGCCCCAGCATTTT. Its protein is CAVGTGANQPQHF.

This rearrangement joins TRBV30 to TRBJ1-5, with 7 bases that match TRBD1. Germline trimming cut 2 bases from V and 3 bases from J; bases unmatched to any gene: 7. The CDR3 has 15 amino acids. CDR1 and CDR2 from the germline V gene are GTSNPN and SVGIG (reference sequence). For the CDR3, the DNA is TGTGCCTGGAGTCTGACAGGGATTGCCAATCAGCCCCAGCATTTT. This codes for CAWSLTGIANQPQHF.

J is TRBJ1-4 and V is TRBV10-2, with 8 bases matching TRBD1. The CDR3 is made up of 13 amino acids. The germline CDR1 and CDR2 sequences are WSHSY and SAAADI. J gave up 7 bases and V 10 bases, and 8 bases lay outside the gene matches. CDR3 coding DNA: TGCGCCACCGTGACAGGGGAGGCTGAAAAACTGTTTTTT. Translated: CATVTGEAEKLFF.

This clone has only one observation. The chain recombines TRBV25-1 with TRBJ1-6; TRBD1 aligns across 7 bases. With 6 bases clipped from V and 9 bases from J, the junction kept 5 bases outside the gene matches. This CDR3 region has 13 residues. CDR1 is MGHDK and CDR2 is SYGVNS in the germline V gene. As DNA, the CDR3 is TGTGCCAGCAGACAGGGGATTAGTTCACCCCTCCACTTT. Protein product: CASRQGISSPLHF.

The gene calls are TRBV11-3 and TRBJ2-3, with 9 bases lining up with TRBD1. J gave up 3 bases and V 3 bases, and 4 bases lay outside the gene matches. The CDR3 runs 15 residues. The germline gives CDR1 SGHNT, CDR2 YENEEA. CDR3 amino acids: CASSFGQGRTDTQYF. CDR3 DNA sequence: TGTGCCAGCAGCTTCGGACAGGGGCGGACAGATACGCAGTATTTT.

The table lists this clone with a count of one. The CDR3 spells CASSLGQEVWETQYF. CDR3 nucleotide sequence: TGTGCCAGCAGCTTAGGGCAGGAGGTTTGGGAGACCCAGTACTTC. V gene TRBV11-2 combines with J gene TRBJ2-5; D may be TRBD2 (5 bases). The length of the CDR3 is 15 residues. The V end lost 1 base, the J end lost 5 bases, and 14 bases lay between the germline ends. Germline V gene lookup returns CDR1 SGHAT and CDR2 FQNNGV.

The V and J genes are TRBV28 and TRBJ2-1; perhaps TRBD2 as D (5 bases). Germline-derived CDR1 and CDR2 are MDHEN and SYDVKM. The CDR3 has 13 amino acids. V was shortened by 6 bases and J by 9 bases, with 15 bases between the two germline ends. CDR3 in DNA: TGTGCCAGCAGAGAAACTAGTCGCGGTGAGCAGTTCTTC. This translates into CASRETSRGEQFF.

The V call is TRBV11-3, the J call TRBJ2-2; D might be TRBD2 (5 bases). CDR3 length: 12 residues. CDR1 is SGHNT, CDR2 YENEEA, per germline. V lost 6 bases to trimming and J lost 5 bases, with 7 bases between them. The CDR3, as DNA: TGTGCCAGCAGTCGGGAAACCGGGGAGCTGTTTTTT. This gives the protein CASSRETGELFF.

The chain couples TRBV9 to TRBJ2-1; no clear D. The V and J ends lost 4 bases and 0 bases respectively, with 17 bases between them. The length of the CDR3 is 17 residues. CDR1 is SGDLS, CDR2 YYNGEE, per germline. The CDR3 nucleotides read TGTGCCAGCAGCATACTCCAGGCCCCGAGCTCCTACAATGAGCAGTTCTTC. Its protein product is CASSILQAPSSYNEQFF.

This clone was observed a handful of times. The V and J genes are TRBV19 and TRBJ2-1; 7 bases are a match to TRBD2. The CDR3 is 15 residues long. Germline assignment: CDR1 LNHDA and CDR2 SQIVND (reference sequence). Trimming took 6 bases from V and 0 from J; bases not matched to a gene: 5. CDR3 nucleotides: TGTGCCAGTAGCCGGACTAGTAGCTCCTACAATGAGCAGTTCTTC. Translating gives CASSRTSSSYNEQFF.

This rearrangement joins TRBV11-3 to TRBJ1-3; the D gene is possibly TRBD1 (5 bases). Trimming removed 5 bases at V and 2 bases at J, with 13 bases between. The CDR3 runs to 15 residues. Germline-derived CDR1 and CDR2 are SGHNT and YENEEA. The CDR3 bases are TGTGCCAGCAGCGTTACAGGTTCGACTGGAAACACCATATATTTT. It is translated as CASSVTGSTGNTIYF.

This chain uses TRBV5-8 with TRBJ1-1; D gene ambiguous. V was clipped by 0 bases and J by 6 bases, with 9 bases between them. Germline CDR1 SGHTS, CDR2 YDEGEE. This CDR3 region has 13 residues. The CDR3 loop reads CASSLVPEPEAFF. The CDR3 nucleotides read TGTGCCAGCAGCTTGGTTCCCGAGCCTGAAGCTTTCTTT. Full variable domain (outside the CDR3, taken from reference TRBV5-8 and TRBJ1-1): EAGVTQSPTHLIKTRGQQATLRCSPISGHTSVYWYQQALGLGLQFLLWYDEGEERNRGNFPPRFSGRQFPNYSSELNVNALELEDSALYLCASSLVPEPEAFFGQGTRLTVV.

This sequence joins TRBV5-5 and TRBJ1-1, with D possibly TRBD1 on 5 matching bases. The CDR3 runs to 14 residues. Germline lookup yields CDR1 SGHKS and CDR2 YYEKEE (reference sequence). Trimming took off 4 bases at V and 0 bases at J, with 10 bases between the two ends. Here the CDR3 DNA reads TGTGCCAGCAGCCGGACAAGCCTGAACACTGAAGCTTTCTTT. It translates to CASSRTSLNTEAFF.

In this sample, this clone turned up once. The CDR3 sequence: CAISEMRRADTGELFF. The DNA of the CDR3 is TGTGCCATCAGTGAAATGAGGCGGGCCGACACCGGGGAGCTGTTTTTT. The chain recombines TRBV10-3 with TRBJ2-2; D is possibly TRBD2 (5 bases). The CDR3 totals 16 residues. Germline V CDR1 and CDR2: ENHRY, SYGVKD. The V and J ends lost 3 bases and 3 bases respectively, with 14 bases between them.